This T cell receptor beta chain emerged from a study of T cells after yellow fever vaccination. Findings and limits, study-wide: Post-booster repertoires again held most primary-vaccination clones (96% CD4, about 90% CD8). The presence of abundant clonotypes contaminating from the bulk population was possible in FACS-sorted repertoires.

This CDR3 is built from 14 residues. Germline values: CDR1 MNHEY, CDR2 SMNVEV (reference sequence). Trimming cost V 6 bases and J 5 bases, with 16 bases left between them. This clonotype was seen just once. Its antigen is unknown. TCRdb processed the 5' RACE reads anew with MiXCR; each CDR3 protein has one entry. The data hold around 310,000 distinct CDR3 sequences, with roughly 4% observed a single time. The clonotype was recovered from a man aged 18 to 29 who received the YFV17D yellow fever vaccine. This sequence joins TRBV27 and TRBJ1-2; possible D gene TRBD1, 6 bases. Sequenced here: PBMCs, sampled on the day of the yellow fever booster vaccination. The DNA for the CDR3 is TGTGCCAGCAGGAGAGTCTTAGGGGGTTATGGCTACACCTTC. It encodes CASRRVLGGYGYTF.